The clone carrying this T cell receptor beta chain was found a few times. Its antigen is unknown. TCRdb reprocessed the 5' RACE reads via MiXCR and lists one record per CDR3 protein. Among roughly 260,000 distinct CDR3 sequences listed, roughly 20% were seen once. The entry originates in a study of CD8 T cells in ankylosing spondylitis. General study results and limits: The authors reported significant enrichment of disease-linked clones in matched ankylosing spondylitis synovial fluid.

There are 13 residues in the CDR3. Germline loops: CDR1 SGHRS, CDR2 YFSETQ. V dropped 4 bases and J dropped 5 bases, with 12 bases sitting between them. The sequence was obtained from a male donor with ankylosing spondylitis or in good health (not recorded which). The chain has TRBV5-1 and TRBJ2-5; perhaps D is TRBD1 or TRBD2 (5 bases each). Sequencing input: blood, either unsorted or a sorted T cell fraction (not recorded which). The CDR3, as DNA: TGCGCCAGCAGCCTAAACTGGGGGGAGACCCAGTACTTC. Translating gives CASSLNWGETQYF.